The present TCR beta chain was sequenced within a study of memory CD4+ T cells and cytomegalovirus serostatus. General observations from the study: Suggested: most of the CMV-linked TCR signature lies in CD4+ memory cells. Each of approximately 61 CMV-associated TCRbeta sequences occurred in one to five individuals.

In the source study's methods: Out-of-frame sequences were removed, leaving a few million distinct TCRbeta sequences. Some clones are missing from TCRdb's copy, which holds only in-frame ones; the method was immunoSEQ multiplex PCR. The V and J calls and the clone size are those of that table, but D and trimming were determined from the DNA. The data show 45,000 to 65,000 clones, roughly four fifths seen once. The sort gate was single viable CD3+CD4+CD8-CD45RO+ cells for memory CD4+ T cells. The CDR3 is 13 amino acids. The V end was cut by 5 bases, the J end by 5 bases, with 12 bases between. CDR1 is MNHNY, CDR2 SVGAGI, per germline (reference sequence). Note on this clone: What it binds is unknown.

The chain is built from TRBV6-6 and TRBJ1-2, with D possibly matching TRBD1 (5 bases). The sequenced sample was memory CD4+ T cells from blood. This TCR derives from an adult in good health and CMV-seronegative. The CDR3 DNA follows: TGTGCCAGCAGTCCCAGTCAGGGTTATGGCTACACCTTC. This translates into CASSPSQGYGYTF.